The 31 T cell receptor beta chains reported below all come from one sample, sequenced in a study of Ad26.COV2.S vaccination and SARS-CoV-2 variants. Sequencing used immunoSEQ multiplex PCR; TCRdb keeps in-frame clones, though not all of them. The sample comprises approximately 400,000 clones, under 95% of which are singletons, and around 4% rests with the top ten. Sequencing used peripheral blood, obtained after recovery from COVID-19. The receptors were gathered from a human donor who had recovered from COVID-19.

Concerning this clone itself: Other DNA sequences within the sample encode an identical CDR3. The V gene is TRBV6-2 or TRBV6-3, the J gene TRBJ1-1, with no clear D. The CDR3 is 13 residues long. Trimming removed 5 bases at V and 0 bases at J, with 7 bases between. Germline CDR1 MNHEY, CDR2 SVGEGT. The CDR3 nucleotides read TGTGCCAGCAGTCCGACTTTGAACACTGAAGCTTTCTTT. Protein product: CASSPTLNTEAFF.

The chain carries TRBV6-5 and TRBJ2-7; D remains ambiguous. The CDR3 covers 13 residues. Trimming pared 5 bases from V and 5 bases from J, leaving 13 bases between. Germline V gene lookup returns CDR1 MNHEY and CDR2 SVGAGI. The CDR3 sequence: CASSNRAPDEQYF. CDR3 nucleotides: TGTGCCAGCAGTAACCGGGCCCCAGACGAGCAGTACTTC.

This clone was detected a few times. This chain joins TRBV5-1 and TRBJ2-7; D perhaps matches TRBD2 (6 bases). Germline loops: CDR1 SGHRS, CDR2 YFSETQ. Trimming removed 4 bases at V and 2 bases at J, with 10 bases between. This CDR3 comprises 13 residues. Here the CDR3 reads CASSPTSPYEQYF. In DNA form, the CDR3 reads TGCGCCAGCAGCCCGACTAGTCCCTACGAGCAGTACTTC.

Worth noting for this clone: Compared with germline, one end of the junction differs, possibly owing to a read error. The chain combines TRBV7-7 with TRBJ2-5; possibly TRBD1 for D (5 bases). Per germline, CDR1 SSHAT and CDR2 FNYEAQ (reference sequence). CDR3 length equals 15 residues. For the CDR3, the DNA is TGTGCTAGCAGCTTAGTAGGGGCTTCGGGAGAGACCCAGTACTTC. This codes for CASSLVGASGETQYF.

This chain joins TRBV10-1 and TRBJ2-3, with 10 bases matching TRBD2. V shed 3 bases and J 3 bases; nucleotides not matched to a gene: 6. Germline V gives CDR1 WNHNN, CDR2 SYGVQD (reference sequence). The CDR3 spans 16 residues. CDR3 residues: CASSDEAGGPTDTQYF. CDR3 nucleotide sequence: TGCGCCAGCAGTGATGAAGCGGGGGGGCCGACAGATACGCAGTATTTT.

The V and J genes are TRBV2 and TRBJ1-2; perhaps TRBD1 as D (5 bases). This CDR3 has 13 residues. Germline assignment: CDR1 SNHLY and CDR2 FYNNEI. Trimming left V 8 bases short and J 7 bases short, with 17 bases between. The chain's CDR3 is CASYKGYRGGYTF. DNA for the CDR3: TGTGCCAGCTACAAGGGGTATCGAGGTGGCTACACCTTC.

The chain employs TRBV18 and TRBJ1-2, with D possibly matching TRBD1 (6 bases). CDR3 length: 14 residues. V shed 5 bases and J shed 2 bases, with 12 bases lying between them. Germline CDR1 KGHSH, CDR2 LQKENI. DNA for the CDR3: TGTGCCAGCTCAGTACAGGGTTCGAACTATGGCTACACCTTC. Translating it yields CASSVQGSNYGYTF.

This chain joins TRBV5-6 and TRBJ2-1, with D possibly being TRBD2 (6 bases). With 1 base removed from V and 5 bases from J, the gap between germline ends came to 16 bases. The germline gives CDR1 SGHDT, CDR2 YYEEEE. The CDR3 loop spans 16 amino acids. CDR3 residues: CASSLTRGAMNNEQFF. DNA of the CDR3: TGTGCCAGCAGCTTGACTCGCGGGGCTATGAACAATGAGCAGTTCTTC.

This rearrangement joins TRBV5-6 to TRBJ1-6; no clear D gene. The germline V gene encodes CDR1 SGHDT and CDR2 YYEEEE. The CDR3 spans 14 residues. The ends were cut back, 4 bases at V and 9 bases at J, with 14 bases in the middle. The CDR3 nucleotides read TGTGCCAGCAGCCCGCTGGCGCCCACTTCACCCCTCCACTTT. Its translation: CASSPLAPTSPLHF.

This clone was observed a single time. The chain uses TRBV29-1 and TRBJ2-3, with D perhaps TRBD2 (5 bases). This CDR3 is 16 amino acids long. Trimming removed 3 bases from V and 0 bases from J, with 16 bases in between. The germline gives CDR1 SQVTM, CDR2 ANQGSEA. The CDR3 sequence is CSVDFRTEISTDTQYF. CDR3 DNA: TGCAGCGTTGACTTCCGGACTGAAATTAGCACAGATACGCAGTATTTT.

J is TRBJ1-5 and V is TRBV7-2; D is possibly TRBD1 (6 bases). This CDR3 is built from 13 residues. Germline V CDR1 and CDR2: SGHTA, FQGNSA. Trimming cost V 6 bases and J 4 bases, with 10 bases left between them. The chain's CDR3 is CASSQQGNQPQHF. The CDR3, as DNA: TGTGCCAGCAGTCAACAGGGAAATCAGCCCCAGCATTTT.

CDR3 nucleotide sequence: TGTGCCAGCAGCTTGGCGTGGGACAGGGGAATCGTTGAGGGCTACACCTTC. Translated: CASSLAWDRGIVEGYTF. The chain joins TRBV5-6 to TRBJ1-2, with 10 bases lining up with TRBD1. This CDR3 is built from 17 residues. Germline CDR1 reads SGHDT; CDR2 reads YYEEEE. Losses at the gene ends were 0 bases for V and 8 bases for J; bases not matched to a gene: 13. The whole variable domain, remainder taken from reference TRBV5-6 and TRBJ1-2, is DAGVTQSPTHLIKTRGQQVTLRCSPKSGHDTVSWYQQALGQGPQFIFQYYEEEERQRGNFPDRFSGHQFPNYSSELNVNALLLGDSALYLCASSLAWDRGIVEGYTFGSGTRLTVV.

This sequence joins TRBV6-6 and TRBJ1-4; no clear D gene. Trimming took off 3 bases at V and 3 bases at J, with 5 bases between the two ends. Germline values: CDR1 MNHNY, CDR2 SVGAGI (reference sequence). CDR3 length: 13 amino acids. The DNA for the CDR3 is TGTGCCAGCAGTTATTTTCCTAATGAAAAACTGTTTTTT. Residues: CASSYFPNEKLFF.

This rearrangement joins TRBV6-5 to TRBJ2-3, with D tentatively TRBD2 (6 bases). The CDR3 is 15 residues long. V was clipped by 4 bases and J by 0 bases, with 11 bases between them. CDR1 is MNHEY and CDR2 is SVGAGI in the germline V gene. The CDR3 DNA follows: TGTGCCAGCAGTTTAGGAGGGCCCAGCACAGATACGCAGTATTTT. It encodes CASSLGGPSTDTQYF.

This sequence joins TRBV19 and TRBJ1-6; 9 nucleotides line up with TRBD1. Germline V gene data show CDR1 as LNHDA and CDR2 as SQIVND (reference sequence). The CDR3 runs to 19 residues. V was clipped by 3 bases and J by 9 bases; unmatched bases: 18. CDR3 in DNA: TGTGCCAGTAGTATCTATCCGGGACAGGGTCTTGTAAGGAGTTCACCCCTCCACTTT. The encoded protein is CASSIYPGQGLVRSSPLHF.

The gene calls are TRBV6-2 or TRBV6-3 and TRBJ2-3; TRBD1 might be the D (5 bases). Per germline, CDR1 MNHEY and CDR2 SVGEGT. The CDR3 is 15 residues long. V lost 2 bases and J lost 0, with 9 bases in between. CDR3 DNA sequence: TGTGCCAGCAGTTACGGGGCCCAAAGCACAGATACGCAGTATTTT. Translating it yields CASSYGAQSTDTQYF.

This clone has a single count. The sample has other DNA sequences that encode this CDR3 too. This chain uses TRBV27 with TRBJ2-1; 8 bases fit TRBD2. The CDR3 length is 15 residues. In germline, CDR1 is MNHEY, CDR2 SMNVEV (reference sequence). V was pared by 1 base and J by 7 bases, with 6 bases of the junction left unmatched. CDR3 in DNA: TGTGCCAGCAGTTTATACGGGGGGGCATATAATGAGCAGTTCTTC. Translation: CASSLYGGAYNEQFF.

The chain combines TRBV10-1 with TRBJ2-2; D is unresolved. Trimming shortened V by 6 bases and J by 3 bases, and 5 bases separated the two germline ends. The CDR3 length is 12 residues. Per the germline V gene, CDR1 is WNHNN and CDR2 is SYGVQD (reference sequence). The CDR3 reads CASRRDTGELFF. CDR3 bases: TGCGCCAGCAGACGGGACACCGGGGAGCTGTTTTTT.

V is TRBV10-3 and J is TRBJ2-2; D is unresolved. The CDR3 has 14 residues. From germline, CDR1 is ENHRY and CDR2 SYGVKD. V was pared by 4 bases and J by 3 bases, with 9 bases between. The CDR3 here is CAISAVRYTGELFF. CDR3 sequence (DNA): TGTGCCATCAGTGCTGTCAGGTACACCGGGGAGCTGTTTTTT.

The chain uses TRBV3-1 (or the pseudogene TRBV3-2) and TRBJ1-4; the D is unclear. The V gene lost 0 bases and the J gene lost 2 bases, with 7 bases spanning the gap. This CDR3 spans 15 amino acids. Germline lookup yields CDR1 LGHDT and CDR2 YNNKEL (reference sequence). The CDR3 nucleotides are TGTGCCAGCAGCCAAGATCCGAGGACTAATGAAAAACTGTTTTTT. Encoded protein: CASSQDPRTNEKLFF.

The J gene is TRBJ2-6, the V gene TRBV6-5; maybe TRBD2 (5 bases). CDR1 and CDR2 from the germline V gene are MNHEY and SVGAGI. V was shortened by 7 bases and J by 0 bases, with 10 bases between the two germline ends. CDR3 length: 15 residues. The DNA of the CDR3 is TGTGCCAGCACCAACGGGGTCTCTGGGGCCAACGTCCTGACTTTC. Translating it yields CASTNGVSGANVLTF.

The rearrangement links TRBV3-1 (or the pseudogene TRBV3-2) to TRBJ2-1, with D hard to call. The V and J ends lost 4 bases and 6 bases respectively, with 7 bases between them. There are 12 residues in the CDR3. Per germline, CDR1 LGHDT and CDR2 YNNKEL (reference sequence). CDR3 nucleotide sequence: TGTGCCAGCAGCCCATACGGCAATGAGCAGTTCTTC. Translation gives CASSPYGNEQFF.

The V gene is TRBV15, the J gene TRBJ2-7; D not resolved. Per the germline V gene, CDR1 is LNHNV and CDR2 is YYDKDF (reference sequence). Deletions cut 1 base from V and 3 bases from J, with 13 bases between. The CDR3 runs 15 residues. In nucleotides, the CDR3 is TGTGCCACCAGCAGAGGTCGAACCGCGGACTACGAGCAGTACTTC. It specifies CATSRGRTADYEQYF.

The chain carries TRBV18 and TRBJ2-7; D is possibly TRBD2 (5 bases). V lost 1 base to trimming and J lost 1 base, with 11 bases between them. CDR3 length: 15 residues. CDR1 is KGHSH and CDR2 is LQKENI in the germline V gene. For the CDR3, the DNA is TGTGCCAGCTCACCACTCTTGACGGGGTCCTACGAGCAGTACTTC. Translating gives CASSPLLTGSYEQYF. The full variable domain, its missing parts supplied by reference TRBV18 and TRBJ2-7, is NAGVMQNPRHLVRRRGQEARLRCSPMKGHSHVYWYRQLPEEGLKFMVYLQKENIIDESGMPKERFSAEFPKEGPSILRIQQVVRGDSAAYFCASSPLLTGSYEQYFGPGTRLTVT.

This chain uses TRBV7-2 with TRBJ2-3, with D perhaps matching TRBD2 (6 bases). This CDR3 has 15 amino acids. V gave up 5 bases and J gave up 0 bases, with 12 bases separating them. Germline V gene lookup returns CDR1 SGHTA and CDR2 FQGNSA. The CDR3 DNA reads TGTGCCAGCAGCAACACCGGGACTAGCACAGATACGCAGTATTTT. Amino acids: CASSNTGTSTDTQYF. The variable domain in full, completed from reference TRBV7-2 and TRBJ2-3, reads GAGVSQSPSNKVTEKGKDVELRCDPISGHTALYWYRQSLGQGLEFLIYFQGNSAPDKSGLPSDRFSAERTGGSVSTLTIQRTQQEDSAVYLCASSNTGTSTDTQYFGPGTRLTVL.

The chain combines TRBV11-2 with TRBJ1-1, with D unresolved. V was shortened by 3 bases and J by 8 bases, with 13 bases between the two germline ends. CDR3 length: 13 residues. The germline V gene encodes CDR1 SGHAT and CDR2 FQNNGV. The CDR3 loop reads CASSLIREDEAFF. The CDR3 DNA follows: TGTGCCAGCAGCTTGATTCGCGAGGACGAAGCTTTCTTT.

The chain carries TRBV3-1 (or the pseudogene TRBV3-2) and TRBJ1-2; D is unresolved. The CDR3 contains 14 residues. The V end was cut by 4 bases, the J end by 1 base, with 10 bases between. Germline CDR1 reads LGHDT; CDR2 reads YNNKEL (reference sequence). CDR3 nucleotide sequence: TGTGCCAGCAGCCGCTTGGCGGATAACTATGGCTACACCTTC. Translating gives CASSRLADNYGYTF.

The V gene is TRBV19, the J gene TRBJ2-7; perhaps TRBD1 as D (5 bases). Trimming pared 5 bases from V and 6 bases from J, leaving 17 bases between. The length of the CDR3 is 14 residues. The germline CDR1 and CDR2 sequences are LNHDA and SQIVND (reference sequence). The CDR3: CASSYTERGSEQYF. The CDR3 bases are TGTGCCAGTAGTTACACCGAAAGGGGCAGCGAGCAGTACTTC.

The J gene is TRBJ1-1, the V gene TRBV7-8; no reliable D call. This CDR3 is built from 15 residues. Between the trimmed V and J ends, which lost 0 bases and 7 bases, there was a span of 15 bases. CDR1 and CDR2 from the germline V gene are SGHVS and FQNEAQ. DNA of the CDR3: TGTGCCAGCAGCTTAGCGCTTCTCGTGACAAGTGAAGCTTTCTTT. Its protein is CASSLALLVTSEAFF. The full variable domain, completed using reference TRBV7-8 and TRBJ1-1, is GAGVSQSPRYKVAKRGQDVALRCDPISGHVSLFWYQQALGQGPEFLTYFQNEAQLDKSGLPSDRFFAERPEGSVSTLKIQRTQQEDSAVYLCASSLALLVTSEAFFGQGTRLTVV.

Remarks on this clone: At one of its ends the junction is not consistent with the germline gene, which may arise from a read error. This chain uses TRBV13 with TRBJ1-3; D remains ambiguous. The CDR3 is made up of 15 amino acids. Germline V CDR1 and CDR2: PRHDT, FYEKMQ (reference sequence). The CDR3 nucleotides read TGTGCCAGCAGCCTAGGTGGGCTTTCTGGAAACACCATATATTTT. Translating gives CASSLGGLSGNTIYF.

The rearrangement joins TRBV27 to TRBJ1-2; D may be TRBD1 (5 bases). Trimming took off 5 bases at V and 5 bases at J, with 12 bases between the two ends. There are 13 residues in the CDR3. Germline CDR1 and CDR2: MNHEY and SMNVEV (reference sequence). CDR3 protein: CASSPGRGYGYTF. The CDR3, as DNA: TGTGCCAGCAGTCCCGGGCGGGGGTATGGCTACACCTTC.